This paragraph covers one T cell receptor beta chain sequence. The V end lost 0 bases, the J end lost 4 bases, and 12 bases lay between the germline ends. CDR3 size: 15 residues. The germline V gene has CDR1 KGHSH and CDR2 LQKENI. The data were taken from a study of chemoradiotherapy in HPV16-positive cancers. The protocol was immunoSEQ multiplex PCR, while the TCRdb copy is restricted to in-frame clones and leaves out a portion. The data contain about 11,000 clones, more than 75% of them singletons. The sample was acquired from a patient who underwent chemoradiotherapy. The chain joins TRBV18 to TRBJ1-2, with unresolved D. This TCR was recovered from a human donor with HPV-associated anogenital cancer. This CDR3 is CASSPPVGPFYGYTF. The CDR3 DNA follows: TGTGCCAGCTCACCACCGGTCGGTCCTTTCTATGGCTACACCTTC.